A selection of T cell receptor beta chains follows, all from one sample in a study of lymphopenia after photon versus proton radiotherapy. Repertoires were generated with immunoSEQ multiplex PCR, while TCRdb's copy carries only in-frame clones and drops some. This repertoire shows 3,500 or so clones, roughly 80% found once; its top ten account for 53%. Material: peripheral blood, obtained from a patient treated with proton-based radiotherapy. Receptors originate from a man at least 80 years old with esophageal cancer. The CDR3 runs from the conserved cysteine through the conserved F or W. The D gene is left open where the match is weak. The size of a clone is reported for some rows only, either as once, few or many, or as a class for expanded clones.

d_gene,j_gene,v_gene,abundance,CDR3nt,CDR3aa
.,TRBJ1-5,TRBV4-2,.,TGTGCCAGCAGCCAAGGTCAGGCCAATCAGCCCCAGCATTTT,CASSQGQANQPQHF
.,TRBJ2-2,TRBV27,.,TGTGCCAGCAGGCGGGACTTACGGGACCCCGGGGAGCTGTTTTTT,CASRRDLRDPGELFF
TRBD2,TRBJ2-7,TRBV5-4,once,TGTGCCAGCAGCCCCGGGACTAGCGGGGTAACCTACGAGCAGTACTTC,CASSPGTSGVTYEQYF
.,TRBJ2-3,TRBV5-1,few,TGCGCCAGCAGCCCGCCAGGAGCAGATACGCAGTATTTT,CASSPPGADTQYF
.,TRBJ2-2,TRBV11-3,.,TGTGCCAGCAGCCCTAGGGGGAGTAGGGTGAACACCGGGGAGCTGTTTTTT,CASSPRGSRVNTGELFF
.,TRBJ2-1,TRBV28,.,TGTGCCAGCAGGACCAGTTACAATGAGCAGTTCTTC,CASRTSYNEQFF
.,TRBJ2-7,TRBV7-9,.,TGTGCCAGCAGCTTATTTACAGGCGACTCCTACGAGCAGTACTTC,CASSLFTGDSYEQYF
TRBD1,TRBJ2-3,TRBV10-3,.,TGTGCCATCAGCGGACAGGGGGCGGGCGCAGATACGCAGTATTTT,CAISGQGAGADTQYF
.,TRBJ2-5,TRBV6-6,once,TGTGCCAGCAGTCCGACAGACCAAGAGACCCAGTACTTC,CASSPTDQETQYF
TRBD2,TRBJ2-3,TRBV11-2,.,TGTGCCAGCAGGCCCAGACTAGCGGAAGATACGCAGTATTTT,CASRPRLAEDTQYF
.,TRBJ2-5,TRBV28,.,TGTGCCAGCAGTTCCAAACAGGCGTACCAAGAGACCCAGTACTTC,CASSSKQAYQETQYF
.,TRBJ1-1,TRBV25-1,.,TGTGCCAGCAACCAACGACATGAAGCTTTCTTT,CASNQRHEAFF
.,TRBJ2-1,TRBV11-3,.,TGTGCCAGCAGCTCCCTAGACGGTCGTGGGAATGAGCAGTTCTTC,CASSSLDGRGNEQFF
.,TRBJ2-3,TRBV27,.,TGTGCCAGCATCTCGCGGGGCACAGATACGCAGTATTTT,CASISRGTDTQYF
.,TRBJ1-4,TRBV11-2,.,TGTGCCAGCAGCTGGGGACCGCCTGAAAAACTGTTTTTT,CASSWGPPEKLFF
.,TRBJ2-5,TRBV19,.,TGTGCCAGTAGTATAGGGGAAGAGACCCAGTACTTC,CASSIGEETQYF
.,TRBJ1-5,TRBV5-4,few,TGTGCCAGCAGCTTCGGGAGCAATCAGCCCCAGCATTTT,CASSFGSNQPQHF
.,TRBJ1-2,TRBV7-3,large,TGTGCCAGCAGCTTAGTTGGACGGGGAATGGGCTACACCTTC,CASSLVGRGMGYTF
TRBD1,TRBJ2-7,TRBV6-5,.,TGTGCCAGCAGCCAAGAGCAGGGGGCTGCCTACGAGCAGTACTTC,CASSQEQGAAYEQYF
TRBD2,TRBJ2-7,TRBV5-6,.,TGTGCCAGCAGCTTCCGCACCGGGACTAGCGGGGGAGACGAGCAGTACTTC,CASSFRTGTSGGDEQYF
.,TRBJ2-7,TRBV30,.,TGTGCCTGGGTTCGTCGGGCAGGTAGCAACGAGCAGTACTTC,CAWVRRAGSNEQYF
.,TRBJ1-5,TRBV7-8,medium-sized,TGTGCCAGCAGCCATAGCAATCAGCCCCAGCATTTT,CASSHSNQPQHF
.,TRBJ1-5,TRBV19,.,TGTGCCAGTAACGTAGTCGGCAATCAGCCCCAGCATTTT,CASNVVGNQPQHF
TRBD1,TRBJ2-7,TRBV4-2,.,TGTGCCAGCAGCCATGATCCATCGGACAGGCACCATGGGGAGCAGTACTTC,CASSHDPSDRHHGEQYF
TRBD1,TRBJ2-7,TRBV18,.,TGTGCCAGCTCATCTACCCGGGACAGCGTGCTGTACGAGCAGTACTTC,CASSSTRDSVLYEQYF
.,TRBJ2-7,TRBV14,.,TGTGCCAGCAGCAAAGGGTTCCCTAGCGTCTCCTACGAGCAGTACTTC,CASSKGFPSVSYEQYF
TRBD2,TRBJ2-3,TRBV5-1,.,TGCGCCAGCAGCTCGGAGATTTGGACTAGCGGGAGCACAGATACGCAGTATTTT,CASSSEIWTSGSTDTQYF
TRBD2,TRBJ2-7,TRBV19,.,TGTGCCAGTAGTATAGGGGGACCGGGACTAGCGTACTCCTACGAGCAGTACTTC,CASSIGGPGLAYSYEQYF